What follows describes a single T cell receptor beta chain. TCRdb keeps only in-frame clones here, not all; method: immunoSEQ multiplex PCR. The sample shows some 120,000 clones, about 90% of them seen only once. The data are from a study of T cell responses to AZD1222 COVID-19 vaccine. The V and J ends lost 3 bases and 4 bases respectively, with 15 bases between them. Germline values: CDR1 MNHEY, CDR2 SVGEGT. This CDR3 is built from 15 residues. The material sequenced was peripheral blood, taken on day 0 of AZD1222 vaccination. V is TRBV6-2 or TRBV6-3 and J is TRBJ1-1; D might be TRBD1 (6 bases). The sequence came from an adult in good health. The CDR3 here is CASSYGQLGSTEAFF. CDR3 nucleotide sequence: TGTGCCAGCAGTTATGGACAGTTGGGCAGCACTGAAGCTTTCTTT.